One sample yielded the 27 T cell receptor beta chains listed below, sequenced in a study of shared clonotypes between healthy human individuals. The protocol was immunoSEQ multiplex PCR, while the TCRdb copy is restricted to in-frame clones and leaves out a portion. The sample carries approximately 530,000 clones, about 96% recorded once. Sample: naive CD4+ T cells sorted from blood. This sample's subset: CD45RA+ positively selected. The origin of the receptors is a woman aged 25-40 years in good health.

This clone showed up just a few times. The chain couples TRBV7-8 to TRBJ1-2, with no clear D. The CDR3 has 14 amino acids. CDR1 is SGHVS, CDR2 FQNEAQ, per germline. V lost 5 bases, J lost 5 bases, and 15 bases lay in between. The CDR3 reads CASSRRGRGYGYTF. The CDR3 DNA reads TGTGCCAGCAGCCGCAGAGGGAGAGGGTATGGCTACACCTTC.

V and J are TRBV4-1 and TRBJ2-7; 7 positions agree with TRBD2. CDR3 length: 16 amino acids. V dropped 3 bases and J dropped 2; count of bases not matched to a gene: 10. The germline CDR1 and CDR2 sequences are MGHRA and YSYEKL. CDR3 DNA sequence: TGCGCCAGCAGCCAGGAGGCGGGAGACAGTGCCTACGAGCAGTACTTC. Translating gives CASSQEAGDSAYEQYF.

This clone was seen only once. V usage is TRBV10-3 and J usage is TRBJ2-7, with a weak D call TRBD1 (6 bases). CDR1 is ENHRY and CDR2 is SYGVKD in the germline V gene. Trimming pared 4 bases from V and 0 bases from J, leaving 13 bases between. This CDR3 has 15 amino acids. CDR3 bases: TGTGCCATCAGTGCCTCCGGGACACGCTCCTACGAGCAGTACTTC. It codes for CAISASGTRSYEQYF.

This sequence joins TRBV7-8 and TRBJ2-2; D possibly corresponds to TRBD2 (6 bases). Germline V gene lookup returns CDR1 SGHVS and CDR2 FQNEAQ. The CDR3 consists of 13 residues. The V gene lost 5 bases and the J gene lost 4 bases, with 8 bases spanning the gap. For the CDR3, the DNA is TGTGCCAGCAGCAGGACTATCACCGGGGAGCTGTTTTTT. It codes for CASSRTITGELFF.

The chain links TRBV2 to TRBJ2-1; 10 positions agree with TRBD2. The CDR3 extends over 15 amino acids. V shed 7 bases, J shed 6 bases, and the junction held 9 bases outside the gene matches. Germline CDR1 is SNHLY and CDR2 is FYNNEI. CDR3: CASTSRLAGPNEQFF. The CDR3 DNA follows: TGTGCCAGCACTTCCCGACTAGCGGGCCCCAATGAGCAGTTCTTC.

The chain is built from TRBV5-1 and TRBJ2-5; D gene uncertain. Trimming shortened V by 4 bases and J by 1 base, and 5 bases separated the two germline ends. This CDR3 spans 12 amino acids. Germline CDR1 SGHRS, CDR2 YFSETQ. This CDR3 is CASSRSQETQYF. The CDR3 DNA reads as TGCGCCAGCAGCAGGTCCCAAGAGACCCAGTACTTC.

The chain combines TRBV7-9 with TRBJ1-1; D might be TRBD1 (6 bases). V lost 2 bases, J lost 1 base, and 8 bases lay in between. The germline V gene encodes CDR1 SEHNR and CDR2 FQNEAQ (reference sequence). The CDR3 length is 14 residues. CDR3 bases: TGTGCCAGCAGCTTAAAACAGGGGAACACTGAAGCTTTCTTT. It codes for CASSLKQGNTEAFF.

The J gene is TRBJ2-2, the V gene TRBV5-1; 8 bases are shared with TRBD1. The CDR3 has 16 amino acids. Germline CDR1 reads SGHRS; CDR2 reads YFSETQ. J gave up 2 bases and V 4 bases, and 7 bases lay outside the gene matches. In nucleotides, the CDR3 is TGCGCCAGCAGCCCCGCAGGGGGCGTTAACACCGGGGAGCTGTTTTTT. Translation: CASSPAGGVNTGELFF.

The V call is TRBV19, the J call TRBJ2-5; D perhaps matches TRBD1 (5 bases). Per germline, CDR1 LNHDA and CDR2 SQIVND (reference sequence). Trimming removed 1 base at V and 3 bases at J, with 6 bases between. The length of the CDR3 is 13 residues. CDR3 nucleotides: TGTGCCAGTAGTATAGTAGGGGAAGAGACCCAGTACTTC. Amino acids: CASSIVGEETQYF.

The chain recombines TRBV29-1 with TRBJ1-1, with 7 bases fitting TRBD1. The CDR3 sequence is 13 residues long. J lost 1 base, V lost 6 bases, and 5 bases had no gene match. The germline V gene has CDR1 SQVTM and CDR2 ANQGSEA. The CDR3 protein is CSVNRGRNTEAFF. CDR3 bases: TGCAGCGTAAACAGGGGCCGGAACACTGAAGCTTTCTTT.

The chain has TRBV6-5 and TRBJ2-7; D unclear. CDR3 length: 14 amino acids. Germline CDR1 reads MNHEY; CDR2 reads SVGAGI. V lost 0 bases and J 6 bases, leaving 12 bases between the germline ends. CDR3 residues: CASSYSNDGFEQYF. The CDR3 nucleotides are TGTGCCAGCAGTTACTCCAACGATGGTTTCGAGCAGTACTTC.

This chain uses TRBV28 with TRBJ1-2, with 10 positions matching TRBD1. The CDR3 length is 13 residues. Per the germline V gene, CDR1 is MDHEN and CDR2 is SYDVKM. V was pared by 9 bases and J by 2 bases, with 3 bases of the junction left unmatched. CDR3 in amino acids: CASMGQGNYGYTF. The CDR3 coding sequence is TGTGCCAGTATGGGACAGGGGAACTATGGCTACACCTTC.

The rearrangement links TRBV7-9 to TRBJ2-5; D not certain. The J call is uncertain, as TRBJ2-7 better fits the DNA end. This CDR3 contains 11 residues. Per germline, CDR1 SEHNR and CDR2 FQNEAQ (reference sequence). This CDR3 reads CASSSHYEQYF. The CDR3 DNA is TGTGCCAGCAGCTCCCACTACGAGCAGTACTTC.

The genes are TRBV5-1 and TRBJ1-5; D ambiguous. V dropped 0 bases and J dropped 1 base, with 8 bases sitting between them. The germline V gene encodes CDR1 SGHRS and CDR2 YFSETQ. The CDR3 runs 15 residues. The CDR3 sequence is CASSLGERSNQPQHF. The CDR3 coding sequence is TGCGCCAGCAGCTTGGGGGAAAGAAGCAATCAGCCCCAGCATTTT.

The CDR3 DNA is TGCGCCAGCAGTGATCCGGGACTAGCGCCCTTCACCGGGGAGCTGTTTTTT. Protein sequence: CASSDPGLAPFTGELFF. The J gene is TRBJ2-2, the V gene TRBV10-1; 10 nucleotides match TRBD2. V lost 3 bases to trimming and J lost 4 bases; unmatched junction nucleotides: 8. Per germline, CDR1 WNHNN and CDR2 SYGVQD (reference sequence). The CDR3 consists of 17 residues.

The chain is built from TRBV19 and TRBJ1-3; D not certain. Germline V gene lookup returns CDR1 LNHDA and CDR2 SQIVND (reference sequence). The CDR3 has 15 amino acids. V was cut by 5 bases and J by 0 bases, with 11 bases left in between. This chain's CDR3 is CASSRGMNSGNTIYF. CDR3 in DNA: TGTGCCAGTAGTCGTGGAATGAACTCTGGAAACACCATATATTTT.

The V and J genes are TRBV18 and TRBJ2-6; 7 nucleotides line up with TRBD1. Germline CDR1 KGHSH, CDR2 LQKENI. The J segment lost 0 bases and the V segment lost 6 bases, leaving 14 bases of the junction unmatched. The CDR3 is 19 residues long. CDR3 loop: CASSIMLGQRSSGANVLTF. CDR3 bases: TGTGCCAGCTCTATCATGTTGGGACAGAGAAGCTCTGGGGCCAACGTCCTGACTTTC.

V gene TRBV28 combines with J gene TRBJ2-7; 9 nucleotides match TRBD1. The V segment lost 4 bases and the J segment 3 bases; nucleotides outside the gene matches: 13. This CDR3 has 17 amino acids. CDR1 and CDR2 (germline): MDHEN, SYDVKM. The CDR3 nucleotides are TGTGCCAGCAGTTCCGTACCGGGACAGGGATTGGACTACGAGCAGTACTTC. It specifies CASSSVPGQGLDYEQYF.

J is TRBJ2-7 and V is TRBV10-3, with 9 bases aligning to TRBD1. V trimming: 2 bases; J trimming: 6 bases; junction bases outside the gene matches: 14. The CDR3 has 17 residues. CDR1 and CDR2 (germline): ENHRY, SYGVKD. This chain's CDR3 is CAISENTGQGWSGEQYF. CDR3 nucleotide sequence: TGTGCCATCAGTGAGAACACGGGACAGGGCTGGTCTGGCGAGCAGTACTTC.

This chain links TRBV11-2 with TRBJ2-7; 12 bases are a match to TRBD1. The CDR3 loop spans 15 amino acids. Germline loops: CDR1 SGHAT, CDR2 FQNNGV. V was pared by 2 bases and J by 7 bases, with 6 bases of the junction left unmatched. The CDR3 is CASSLQGQGAGEQYF. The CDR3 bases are TGTGCCAGCAGCTTACAGGGACAGGGGGCGGGGGAGCAGTACTTC.

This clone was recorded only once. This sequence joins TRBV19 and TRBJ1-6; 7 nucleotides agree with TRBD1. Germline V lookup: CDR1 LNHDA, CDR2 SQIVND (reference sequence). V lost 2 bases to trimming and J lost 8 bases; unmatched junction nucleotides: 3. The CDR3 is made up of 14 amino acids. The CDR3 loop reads CASSITGVDSPLHF. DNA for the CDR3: TGTGCCAGTAGTATAACAGGGGTGGATTCACCCCTCCACTTT.

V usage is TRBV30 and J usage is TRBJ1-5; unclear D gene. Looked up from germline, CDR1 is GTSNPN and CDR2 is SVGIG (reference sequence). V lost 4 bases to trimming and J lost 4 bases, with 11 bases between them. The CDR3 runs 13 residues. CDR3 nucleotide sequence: TGTGCCTGGACAGCAGGCACTAATCAGCCCCAGCATTTT. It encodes CAWTAGTNQPQHF.

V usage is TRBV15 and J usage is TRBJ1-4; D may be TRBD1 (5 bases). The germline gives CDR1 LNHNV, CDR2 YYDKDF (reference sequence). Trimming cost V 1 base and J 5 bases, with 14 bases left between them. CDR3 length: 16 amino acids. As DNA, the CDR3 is TGTGCCACCAGCAGAGCTCGGCAGGGAGGGAATGAAAAACTGTTTTTT. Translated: CATSRARQGGNEKLFF.

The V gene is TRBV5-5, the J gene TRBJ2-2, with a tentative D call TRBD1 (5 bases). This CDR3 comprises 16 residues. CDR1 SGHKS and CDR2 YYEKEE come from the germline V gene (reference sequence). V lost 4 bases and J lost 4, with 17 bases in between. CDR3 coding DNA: TGTGCCAGCAGCGGTACAGGCGGCCTGGTCACCGGGGAGCTGTTTTTT. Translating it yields CASSGTGGLVTGELFF. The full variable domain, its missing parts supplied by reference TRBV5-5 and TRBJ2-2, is DAGVTQSPTHLIKTRGQQVTLRCSPISGHKSVSWYQQVLGQGPQFIFQYYEKEERGRGNFPDRFSARQFPNYSSELNVNALLLGDSALYLCASSGTGGLVTGELFFGEGSRLTVL.

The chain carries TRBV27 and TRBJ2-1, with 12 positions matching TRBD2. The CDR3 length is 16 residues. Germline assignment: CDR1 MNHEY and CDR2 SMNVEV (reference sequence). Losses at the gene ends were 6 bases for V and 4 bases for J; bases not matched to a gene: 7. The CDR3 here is CASSRTSGIGYNEQFF. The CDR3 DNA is TGTGCCAGCAGCCGGACTAGCGGGATTGGATACAATGAGCAGTTCTTC.

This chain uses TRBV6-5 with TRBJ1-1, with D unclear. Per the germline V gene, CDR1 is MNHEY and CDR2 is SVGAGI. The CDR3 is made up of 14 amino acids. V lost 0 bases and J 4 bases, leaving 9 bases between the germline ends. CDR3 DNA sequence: TGTGCCAGCAGTTACTCGACGGCCGCCACTGAAGCTTTCTTT. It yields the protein CASSYSTAATEAFF.

The CDR3 nucleotides are TGTGCCTGGACCTCCCGAAGCGGGAGGATCAACAATGAGCAGTTCTTC. It translates to CAWTSRSGRINNEQFF. The J gene is TRBJ2-1, the V gene TRBV30, with 9 bases aligning to TRBD2. The CDR3 length is 16 residues. Germline V gene data show CDR1 as GTSNPN and CDR2 as SVGIG (reference sequence). V shed 4 bases, J shed 5 bases, and the junction held 12 bases outside the gene matches.